This TCR beta chain originates from a study of T cells in Graves' hyperthyroidism and ophthalmopathy. Overall study findings and caveats: Most thyroid clonotypes expanded above 0.001 appeared in blood too.

The PBMCs were sourced from fresh peripheral blood (10 ml). This clonotype has a count of ten or more. Its antigen is unknown. The source material, RNA transcripts, was used to amplify TCR beta CDR3 regions. The TCR CDR3 first-round RT-PCR relied on the HTBI primer set. TCRdb used MiXCR to reprocess the multiplex PCR reads, holding one entry per CDR3 protein. Among fewer than 650,000 distinct CDR3 sequences listed, around 14% were seen once. The CDR3 sequence is 16 residues long. Trimming cost V 3 bases and J 3 bases, with 16 bases left between them. The V gene's germline CDR1 is MNHEY and CDR2 SMNVEV (reference sequence).

V is TRBV27 and J is TRBJ2-3; D remains ambiguous. The sample consisted of blood. The sequence derives from a young woman with Graves' hyperthyroidism that later progressed to Graves' ophthalmopathy. The CDR3 spells CASSFKPTSPTDTQYF. Written as DNA, the CDR3 is TGTGCCAGCAGTTTTAAGCCCACGTCACCGACAGATACGCAGTATTTT.